The 5 T cell receptor beta chains given below trace back to one sample, sequenced in a study of T cells after yellow fever vaccination. One entry per CDR3 protein results from TCRdb running MiXCR on the 5' RACE reads. Of approximately 260,000 distinct CDR3 sequences listed, around 13% were seen once; the top ten hold roughly 0.5%. This material consisted of CD4+ T cells sorted from PBMCs, taken 45 days after the yellow fever booster vaccination. These receptors all stem from a man aged 30-40 years who received the YFV17D yellow fever vaccine.

J is TRBJ1-2 and V is TRBV6-1; perhaps TRBD1 as D (5 bases). Germline V gives CDR1 MNHNS, CDR2 SASEGT. This CDR3 is built from 13 residues. V was cut by 6 bases and J by 6 bases, with 14 bases left in between. The CDR3 loop reads CASSHRVRDGYTF. The CDR3 region has the DNA TGTGCCAGCAGCCACAGAGTCAGGGATGGCTACACCTTC.

The CDR3 is CASSLRAGLTGELFF. DNA for the CDR3: TGTGCCAGCAGCTTACGAGCGGGACTCACCGGGGAGCTGTTTTTT. The chain combines TRBV11-3 with TRBJ2-2; TRBD2 matches at 7 bases. This CDR3 comprises 15 residues. Germline-derived CDR1 and CDR2 are SGHNT and YENEEA. The J segment lost 4 bases and the V segment lost 2 bases, leaving 4 bases of the junction unmatched.

This clonotype turned up a few times. V gene TRBV7-2 combines with J gene TRBJ2-1; D unresolved. The ends were cut back, 3 bases at V and 5 bases at J, with 8 bases in the middle. The CDR3 totals 13 residues. Germline assignment: CDR1 SGHTA and CDR2 FQGNSA. CDR3 DNA sequence: TGTGCCAGCAGCTTTAACAGAGACAATGAGCAGTTCTTC. Protein sequence: CASSFNRDNEQFF.

With regard to this clonotype: One end of the junction varies from germline; a read error may be responsible. J is TRBJ2-7 and V is TRBV6-2 or TRBV6-3, with TRBD1 matching over 7 bases. Germline CDR1 and CDR2: MNHEY and SVGEGT. This CDR3 is built from 12 residues. CDR3 region: CASSDPPGQPIF. The CDR3 nucleotides read TGTGCCAGCAGTGACCCCCCGGGACAGCCCATCTTC.

This clonotype was seen ten or more times. This chain connects TRBV7-3 to TRBJ2-2, with D possibly TRBD2 on 6 matching bases. CDR3 length: 16 residues. The V gene lost 5 bases and the J gene lost 1 base, with 14 bases spanning the gap. Per germline, CDR1 SGHTA and CDR2 FQGTGA. In DNA form, the CDR3 reads TGTGCCAGCAGCCGAGATAGCGGACGGAACACCGGGGAGCTGTTTTTT. This encodes CASSRDSGRNTGELFF.